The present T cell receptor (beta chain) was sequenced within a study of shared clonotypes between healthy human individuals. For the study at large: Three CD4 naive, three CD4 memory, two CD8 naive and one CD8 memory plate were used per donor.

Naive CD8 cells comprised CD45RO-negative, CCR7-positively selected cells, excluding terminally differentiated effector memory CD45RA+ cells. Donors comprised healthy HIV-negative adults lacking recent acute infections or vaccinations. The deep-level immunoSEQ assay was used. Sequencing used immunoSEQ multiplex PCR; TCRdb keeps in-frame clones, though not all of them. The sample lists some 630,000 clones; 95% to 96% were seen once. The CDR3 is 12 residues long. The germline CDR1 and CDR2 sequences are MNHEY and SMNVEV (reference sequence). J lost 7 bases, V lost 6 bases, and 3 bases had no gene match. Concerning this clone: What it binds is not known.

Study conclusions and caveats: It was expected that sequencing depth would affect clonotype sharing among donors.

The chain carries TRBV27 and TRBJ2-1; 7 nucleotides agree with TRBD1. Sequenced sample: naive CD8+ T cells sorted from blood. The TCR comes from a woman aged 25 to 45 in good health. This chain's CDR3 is CASRTGLNEQFF. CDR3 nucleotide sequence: TGTGCCAGCAGGACAGGGTTGAATGAGCAGTTCTTC.